The 14 T cell receptor beta chains listed next were all sequenced from one sample in a study of cytomegalovirus exposure and HLA in healthy donors. Vbeta (60) and Jbeta (13) primers were used in the PCR. Data came from immunoSEQ multiplex PCR; TCRdb stores just in-frame clones and leaves some out. Of about 96,000 clones listed, under 85% are singletons. The material sequenced was PBMCs. Every receptor here comes from a man aged 50-60 years in good health and CMV-seropositive.

CDR3 coding DNA: TGTGCCAGCAGTTCTTGGACAGGGGACGAGCAGTACTTC. It translates to CASSSWTGDEQYF. The gene calls are TRBV27 and TRBJ2-7; 9 nucleotides match TRBD1. Germline V CDR1 and CDR2: MNHEY, SMNVEV (reference sequence). Trimming took 4 bases from V and 5 from J; bases not matched to a gene: 3. The CDR3 is 13 amino acids.

As for this clone: Distinct nucleotide sequences in the sample also encode this CDR3. This sequence joins TRBV7-6 and TRBJ1-2, with no clear D. V was pared by 5 bases and J by 5 bases, with 15 bases between. There are 14 residues in the CDR3. In germline, CDR1 is SGHVS, CDR2 FNYEAQ. This chain's CDR3 is CASSPGPGRYGYTF. CDR3 nucleotide sequence: TGTGCCAGCAGCCCCGGTCCGGGGAGATATGGCTACACCTTC.

The chain's CDR3 is CASAGSTEQYF. The DNA of the CDR3 is TGTGCCAGTGCAGGTTCGACCGAGCAGTACTTC. The chain is built from TRBV10-3 and TRBJ2-7, with no clear D. The ends were cut back, 10 bases at V and 6 bases at J, with 13 bases in the middle. Germline CDR1 and CDR2: ENHRY and SYGVKD. The CDR3 covers 11 residues.

J is TRBJ1-1 and V is TRBV6-1; D remains ambiguous. Between the trimmed V and J ends, which lost 6 bases and 5 bases, there was a span of 10 bases. There are 12 residues in the CDR3. Germline V lookup: CDR1 MNHNS, CDR2 SASEGT. The chain's CDR3 is CASRGSGTEAFF. The CDR3 nucleotides are TGTGCCAGCAGGGGGAGCGGTACTGAAGCTTTCTTT.

In its sample, this clone was seen once. The V gene is TRBV19, the J gene TRBJ1-1; tentative D call: TRBD1 (5 bases). CDR3 length: 15 amino acids. Trimming removed 4 bases from V and 6 bases from J, with 18 bases in between. CDR1 is LNHDA and CDR2 is SQIVND in the germline V gene (reference sequence). The CDR3 loop is CASSTQTAGPAEAFF. The CDR3 nucleotides read TGTGCCAGTAGTACCCAGACCGCGGGACCGGCTGAAGCTTTCTTT.

The chain combines TRBV28 with TRBJ2-3, with a possible D match to TRBD1 (5 bases). CDR3 size: 15 residues. The ends were cut back, 2 bases at V and 4 bases at J, with 13 bases in the middle. Germline CDR1 MDHEN, CDR2 SYDVKM. The CDR3 bases are TGTGCCAGCAGTTTAAAGGGGTATTTAGCAGATACGCAGTATTTT. Protein: CASSLKGYLADTQYF.

This chain connects TRBV6-6 to TRBJ1-6; possible D gene TRBD1, 5 bases. Trimming removed 6 bases at V and 7 bases at J, with 7 bases between. The CDR3 runs 12 residues. Germline lookup yields CDR1 MNHNY and CDR2 SVGAGI (reference sequence). The CDR3 here is CASSQGNSPLHF. Here the CDR3 DNA reads TGTGCCAGCAGCCAGGGAAATTCACCCCTCCACTTT.

The rearrangement links TRBV6-5 to TRBJ2-5; TRBD2 aligns across 8 bases. The germline V gene has CDR1 MNHEY and CDR2 SVGAGI. The junction had 6 bases not matched to a gene; V was cut back by 1 base and J by 2 bases. The CDR3 totals 16 residues. CDR3 in DNA: TGTGCCAGCAGTTACTTTGGCGGGGGGTCGCAAGAGACCCAGTACTTC. Translating it yields CASSYFGGGSQETQYF.

This chain uses TRBV18 with TRBJ1-1; the D gene is possibly TRBD1 (6 bases). Trimming took 3 bases from V and 1 from J, leaving 12 bases between them. CDR3 length: 15 residues. Germline V CDR1 and CDR2: KGHSH, LQKENI. The CDR3 sequence: CASSPRQGSNTEAFF. CDR3 coding DNA: TGTGCCAGCTCACCTCGGCAGGGGTCGAACACTGAAGCTTTCTTT.

V usage is TRBV29-1 and J usage is TRBJ1-1, with D possibly TRBD1 on 6 matching bases. Trimming left V 7 bases short and J 7 bases short, with 19 bases between. The germline gives CDR1 SQVTM, CDR2 ANQGSEA. The CDR3 runs 13 residues. The CDR3 DNA follows: TGCAGCGCCGCCCAGGGGAGACGGAGTGAAGCTTTCTTT. As protein: CSAAQGRRSEAFF.

V and J are TRBV19 and TRBJ1-1, with D maybe TRBD1 (6 bases). V was shortened by 6 bases and J by 8 bases, with 19 bases between the two germline ends. Germline assignment: CDR1 LNHDA and CDR2 SQIVND (reference sequence). CDR3 length equals 14 residues. CDR3 region: CASRDGQPTAEAFF. The CDR3, as DNA: TGTGCCAGTAGAGATGGACAGCCAACCGCCGAAGCTTTCTTT.

V gene TRBV5-4 combines with J gene TRBJ2-7; maybe TRBD1 (5 bases). The germline CDR1 and CDR2 sequences are SGHNT and YYREEE (reference sequence). The CDR3 spans 12 residues. V was trimmed by 4 bases and J by 4 bases, leaving 9 bases between them. The CDR3 region is CASSRQGYEQYF. CDR3 bases: TGTGCCAGCAGCCGGCAGGGTTACGAGCAGTACTTC. Full variable domain (remainder filled in from reference TRBV5-4 and TRBJ2-7): ETGVTQSPTHLIKTRGQQVTLRCSSQSGHNTVSWYQQALGQGPQFIFQYYREEENGRGNFPPRFSGLQFPNYSSELNVNALELDDSALYLCASSRQGYEQYFGPGTRLTVT.

The CDR3: CASGSYSSYSNQPQHF. In DNA, the CDR3 is TGTGCTAGTGGTTCTTACAGTTCCTATAGCAATCAGCCCCAGCATTTT. V is TRBV12-5 and J is TRBJ1-5; D not certain. The CDR3 has 16 residues. V was shortened by 4 bases and J by 0 bases, with 13 bases between the two germline ends. Germline CDR1 LGHNT, CDR2 FRNRAP.

The CDR3 loop is CASRYTGLGQPQHF. The CDR3 nucleotides are TGTGCCAGCAGATACACAGGTCTCGGTCAGCCCCAGCATTTT. V gene TRBV27 combines with J gene TRBJ1-5; perhaps TRBD1 as D (5 bases). The germline CDR1 and CDR2 sequences are MNHEY and SMNVEV (reference sequence). CDR3 length equals 14 residues. Trimming removed 6 bases at V and 6 bases at J, with 15 bases between.